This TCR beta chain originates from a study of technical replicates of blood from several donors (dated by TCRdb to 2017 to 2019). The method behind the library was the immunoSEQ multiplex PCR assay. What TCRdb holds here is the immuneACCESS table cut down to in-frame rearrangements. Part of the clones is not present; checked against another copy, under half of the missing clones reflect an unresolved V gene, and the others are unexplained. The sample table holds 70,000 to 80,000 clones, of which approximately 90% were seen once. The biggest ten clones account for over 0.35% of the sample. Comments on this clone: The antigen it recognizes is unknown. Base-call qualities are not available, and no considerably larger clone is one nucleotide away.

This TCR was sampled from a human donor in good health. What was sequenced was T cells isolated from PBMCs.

Here the CDR3 is given as CASSFGGEMNTEAFF. The DNA sequence follows: TGCGCCAGCAGCTTTGGTGGAGAGATGAACACTGAAGCTTTCTTT. This chain is built from TRBV5-1 and TRBJ1-1; the D gene is not confidently resolved. Trimming removed 2 bases from V and 0 bases from J, leaving 11 bases between the germline ends. CDR1 and CDR2 were assigned from the germline V gene as SGHRS and YFSETQ. The CDR3 runs 15 residues from the cysteine to the phenylalanine. Just the 45-base CDR3 DNA is kept, in frame starting at base 1.